The clone carrying this TCR beta chain was counted between two and nine times. RNA, once extracted, was reverse transcribed into cDNA for use as the sequencing template. Assay: immunoSEQ multiplex PCR; the TCRdb copy retains only in-frame clones and omits some. The sample records fewer than 70,000 clones, 44% being singletons. The CDR3 totals 14 residues. The germline gives CDR1 MGHRA, CDR2 YSYEKL. V lost 2 bases and J lost 0, with 7 bases in between. The data stem from a study of CD8+ T cells in alopecia areata. The receptor's source is a human donor with alopecia areata. Specimen: NKG2D-low CD8+ T cells sorted from blood. V is TRBV4-1 and J is TRBJ1-1; D not certain. DNA of the CDR3: TGCGCCAGCAGCCAACGCCAGGTGAACACTGAAGCTTTCTTT. Its translation: CASSQRQVNTEAFF.